This TCR beta chain was documented in a study of breast tumors, draining lymph nodes, adjacent tissues. Study-wide findings and caveats: Luminal-like breast cancer showed significantly higher tumor–nontumor repertoire similarity than basal-like. Data fit most tumor T cells coming from lymph node, expanding in tumor. Tumor TCR diversity was below lymph nodes but above nontumor tissue.

Germline CDR1 is SGHVS and CDR2 is FQNEAQ. V was cut by 5 bases and J by 3 bases, with 13 bases left in between. CDR3 length: 15 residues. This clonotype was seen many times. The antigen is unknown. Each CDR3 protein gets one entry after TCRdb re-called the multiplex PCR reads with MiXCR. The sample carries about 35,000 distinct CDR3 sequences, 36% recorded once. Sample: breast tumor tissue. The sequence derives from a female donor with breast cancer. Some clones in this sample may be carry-over from other donors' samples. The J gene is TRBJ2-2, the V gene TRBV7-8; D is undetermined. CDR3 nucleotides: TGTGCCAGCAGCGCCACCGGATCCTACACCGGGGAGCTGTTTTTT. It codes for CASSATGSYTGELFF.